A single sample gave rise to the 17 T cell receptor beta chains below, sequenced in a study of blood T cell repertoires in COVID-19. The table came from immunoSEQ multiplex PCR; TCRdb's copy has only in-frame clones and leaves some out. The sample carries around 300,000 clones, roughly nine tenths recorded once. Material: peripheral blood. Source of these receptors: a woman between 25 and 40 years old with COVID-19, enrolled during active disease.

The gene calls are TRBV6-4 and TRBJ2-1; perhaps TRBD2 as D (6 bases). The V and J ends lost 5 bases and 4 bases respectively, with 12 bases between them. CDR3 size: 14 residues. CDR1 MRHNA and CDR2 SNTAGT come from the germline V gene. The CDR3 protein is CASSYRDSYNEQFF. The CDR3, as DNA: TGTGCCAGCAGTTACCGGGACTCATACAATGAGCAGTTCTTC.

The rearrangement links TRBV27 to TRBJ2-1; the match to TRBD2 covers 12 bases. The CDR3 is 15 amino acids. Germline V CDR1 and CDR2: MNHEY, SMNVEV (reference sequence). Unmatched junction bases numbered 9, after V lost 7 bases and J lost 8 bases. CDR3 protein: CASTLAGGYVDEQFF. The CDR3 DNA is TGTGCCAGCACCCTAGCGGGAGGGTATGTCGATGAGCAGTTCTTC.

This chain links TRBV7-2 with TRBJ1-4; D not certain. V lost 2 bases and J lost 1, with 8 bases in between. Germline V CDR1 and CDR2: SGHTA, FQGNSA. The CDR3 spans 15 residues. The CDR3 DNA sequence: TGTGCCAGCAGCTTATCGGGGAAAACTAATGAAAAACTGTTTTTT. Encoded protein: CASSLSGKTNEKLFF.

The chain recombines TRBV6-5 with TRBJ1-6; D is uncertain. In germline, CDR1 is MNHEY, CDR2 SVGAGI. Trimming removed 5 bases at V and 10 bases at J, with 9 bases between. The CDR3 extends over 12 amino acids. Here the CDR3 reads CASSQTGSPLHF. The CDR3 bases are TGTGCCAGCAGTCAAACGGGGTCACCCCTCCACTTT.

The V call is TRBV24-1, the J call TRBJ1-1; weak D call: TRBD1 (6 bases). The ends were cut back, 6 bases at V and 9 bases at J, with 13 bases in the middle. This CDR3 has 12 amino acids. CDR1 is KGHDR and CDR2 is SFDVKD in the germline V gene. The CDR3 is CATSLTGQQAFF. CDR3 bases: TGTGCCACCAGTTTAACCGGACAGCAAGCTTTCTTT.

V is TRBV2 and J is TRBJ1-4, with 7 bases fitting TRBD1. J lost 8 bases, V lost 6 bases, and 12 bases had no gene match. CDR3 size: 15 residues. Germline V gene lookup returns CDR1 SNHLY and CDR2 FYNNEI. The CDR3 spells CASSSDRVTVEKLFF. CDR3 nucleotide sequence: TGTGCCAGCAGCTCCGACAGGGTAACAGTCGAAAAACTGTTTTTT.

The chain is built from TRBV12-3 or TRBV12-4 and TRBJ2-1, with 10 positions matching TRBD1. The V gene end was trimmed by 6 bases and the J gene end by 9 bases; junction bases not matched to a gene: 5. This CDR3 region has 13 residues. In nucleotides, the CDR3 is TGTGCCAGCAGCCGACAGGGGGCAGGTGAGCAGTTCTTC. It yields the protein CASSRQGAGEQFF.

This sequence joins TRBV4-1 and TRBJ1-2; possible D gene TRBD1, 5 bases. The V gene's germline CDR1 is MGHRA and CDR2 YSYEKL. CDR3 length equals 15 residues. V shed 7 bases and J shed 5 bases, with 20 bases lying between them. CDR3 region: CASTLTMTDEYGYTF. The CDR3 nucleotides read TGCGCCAGCACCCTAACGATGACAGATGAATATGGCTACACCTTC.

The chain recombines TRBV28 with TRBJ1-2, with 7 bases identical to TRBD1. Germline V lookup: CDR1 MDHEN, CDR2 SYDVKM. This CDR3 comprises 14 residues. Losses at the gene ends were 8 bases for V and 7 bases for J; bases not matched to a gene: 13. CDR3: CASGSGTADFGYTF. The DNA of the CDR3 is TGTGCCAGCGGCTCCGGGACAGCAGATTTTGGCTACACCTTC.

J is TRBJ1-4 and V is TRBV25-1, with D maybe TRBD1 (5 bases). CDR1 is MGHDK, CDR2 SYGVNS, per germline. This CDR3 is built from 15 residues. Trimming took 8 bases from V and 7 from J, leaving 20 bases between them. The CDR3 DNA is TGTGCCAGCGCGGGACCCCTCCGAGGGGTTGAAAAACTGTTTTTT. This translates into CASAGPLRGVEKLFF. The full variable domain, completed using reference TRBV25-1 and TRBJ1-4, is EADIYQTPRYLVIGTGKKITLECSQTMGHDKMYWYQQDPGMELHLIHYSYGVNSTEKGDLSSESTVSRIRTEHFPLTLESARPSHTSQYLCASAGPLRGVEKLFFGSGTQLSVL.

This sequence joins TRBV27 and TRBJ1-1; 9 nucleotides agree with TRBD1. The germline V gene has CDR1 MNHEY and CDR2 SMNVEV (reference sequence). Germline trimming cut 7 bases from V and 4 bases from J; bases unmatched to any gene: 10. The CDR3 consists of 15 residues. CDR3 sequence: CASIWGQGRFTEAFF. The DNA of the CDR3 is TGTGCCAGCATTTGGGGACAGGGTCGATTCACTGAAGCTTTCTTT.

The table lists this clone with a count of one. V is TRBV28 and J is TRBJ2-6; D unresolved. V was clipped by 1 base and J by 0 bases, with 7 bases between them. This CDR3 contains 16 residues. Germline V CDR1 and CDR2: MDHEN, SYDVKM. As DNA, the CDR3 is TGTGCCAGCAGTTTATTGGGCAACTCTGGGGCCAACGTCCTGACTTTC. It codes for CASSLLGNSGANVLTF.

The chain recombines TRBV6-9 with TRBJ1-3; a possible D gene is TRBD1 (5 bases). The CDR3 contains 15 residues. From germline, CDR1 is MNHGY and CDR2 SVAAGI. The V end was cut by 6 bases, the J end by 10 bases, with 22 bases between. The CDR3 loop is CASRPNPPGSKTIYF. The CDR3 DNA follows: TGTGCCAGCAGACCAAACCCCCCAGGGTCGAAGACCATATATTTT.

The chain joins TRBV19 to TRBJ1-1, with D possibly being TRBD1 (5 bases). The CDR3 consists of 12 residues. V gave up 6 bases and J gave up 5 bases, with 10 bases separating them. The germline V gene has CDR1 LNHDA and CDR2 SQIVND (reference sequence). The CDR3 DNA sequence: TGTGCCAGTAGATACGGGGGAACTGAAGCTTTCTTT. This codes for CASRYGGTEAFF.

The V gene is TRBV5-6, the J gene TRBJ1-3; a weak D match, TRBD1 (5 bases). V was trimmed by 5 bases and J by 6 bases, leaving 12 bases between them. CDR1 SGHDT and CDR2 YYEEEE come from the germline V gene. This CDR3 comprises 13 residues. CDR3 DNA: TGTGCCAGCAGACAAACGGGGGTAAACACCATATATTTT. Translated: CASRQTGVNTIYF.

The chain uses TRBV5-5 and TRBJ1-2, with TRBD1 matching 8 bases. The CDR3 has 18 amino acids. The J segment lost 8 bases and the V segment lost 2 bases, leaving 20 bases of the junction unmatched. CDR1 is SGHKS and CDR2 is YYEKEE in the germline V gene (reference sequence). CDR3 sequence reads: CASSLGNIRQGKLSGYTF. CDR3 nucleotide sequence: TGTGCCAGCAGCTTAGGGAACATCCGACAGGGGAAATTGAGCGGCTACACCTTC.

The chain is built from TRBV6-6 and TRBJ1-4; a weak D match, TRBD1 (6 bases). The CDR3 is made up of 14 amino acids. CDR1 MNHNY and CDR2 SVGAGI come from the germline V gene (reference sequence). V dropped 6 bases and J dropped 4 bases, with 12 bases sitting between them. The CDR3 loop is CASSLDSNNEKLFF. In DNA form, the CDR3 reads TGTGCCAGCAGCCTGGACAGCAATAATGAAAAACTGTTTTTT.